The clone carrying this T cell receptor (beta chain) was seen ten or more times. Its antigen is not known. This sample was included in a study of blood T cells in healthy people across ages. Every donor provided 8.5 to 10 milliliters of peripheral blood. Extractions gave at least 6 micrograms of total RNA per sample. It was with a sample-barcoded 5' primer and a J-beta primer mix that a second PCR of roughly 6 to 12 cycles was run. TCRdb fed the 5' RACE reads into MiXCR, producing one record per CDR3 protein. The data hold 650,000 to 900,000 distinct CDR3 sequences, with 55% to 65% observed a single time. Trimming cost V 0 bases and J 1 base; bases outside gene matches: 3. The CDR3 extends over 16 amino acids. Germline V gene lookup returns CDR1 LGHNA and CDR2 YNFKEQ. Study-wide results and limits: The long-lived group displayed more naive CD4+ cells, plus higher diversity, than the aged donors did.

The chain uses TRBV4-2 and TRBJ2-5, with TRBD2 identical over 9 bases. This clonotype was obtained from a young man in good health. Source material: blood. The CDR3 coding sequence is TGTGCCAGCAGCCAAGATCCAGCGGGGGGCCAAGAGACCCAGTACTTC. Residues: CASSQDPAGGQETQYF.